Each of the 19 T cell receptor beta chains below was sequenced from the same sample in a study of technical replicates of blood from a few donors. Assay used: immunoSEQ multiplex PCR; TCRdb lists only in-frame clones, some missing. The top ten hold around 13% of the sample, which has around 17,000 clones, about nine tenths seen once. Sequencing was done on a sample of PBMCs. These receptors were taken from a human donor in good health.

This chain connects TRBV7-2 to TRBJ2-3; 10 bases map to TRBD1. In germline, CDR1 is SGHTA, CDR2 FQGNSA. V dropped 1 base and J dropped 8; count of bases not matched to a gene: 9. The CDR3 has 16 amino acids. The CDR3 coding sequence is TGTGCCAGCAGCTTAGGGGGGACAGGGGATTTTGTTACGCAGTATTTT. Its translation: CASSLGGTGDFVTQYF.

The V and J genes are TRBV19 and TRBJ2-3; perhaps TRBD1 as D (8 bases). CDR3 length: 20 residues. Germline assignment: CDR1 LNHDA and CDR2 SQIVND (reference sequence). V was pared by 4 bases and J by 1 base, with 27 bases between. The CDR3 loop is CASSNRGLWRESGGTDTQYF. CDR3 sequence (DNA): TGTGCCAGTAGTAACAGGGGGTTGTGGCGGGAGAGCGGTGGCACAGATACGCAGTATTTT.

This chain uses TRBV27 with TRBJ2-3; the D gene is possibly TRBD2 (6 bases). Trimming pared 0 bases from V and 2 bases from J, leaving 12 bases between. The germline V gene encodes CDR1 MNHEY and CDR2 SMNVEV (reference sequence). This CDR3 contains 16 residues. The CDR3 region is CASSLSGGLNTDTQYF. CDR3 in DNA: TGTGCCAGCAGTTTATCGGGGGGACTTAACACAGATACGCAGTATTTT.

The chain combines TRBV25-1 with TRBJ1-1; 7 bases align to TRBD1. The CDR3 spans 16 residues. Germline trimming cut 5 bases from V and 0 bases from J; bases unmatched to any gene: 9. Germline CDR1 and CDR2: MGHDK and SYGVNS. CDR3: CASSRNRGDMNTEAFF. The CDR3 nucleotides are TGTGCCAGCAGTAGAAACAGGGGAGATATGAACACTGAAGCTTTCTTT.

This chain joins TRBV28 and TRBJ1-2; the match to TRBD1 covers 7 bases. Germline lookup yields CDR1 MDHEN and CDR2 SYDVKM. This CDR3 has 13 residues. V lost 5 bases and J lost 4; bases outside the gene matches: 4. The CDR3 bases are TGTGCCAGCAGTCTGGGACAGATCTATGGCTACACCTTC. Amino acid sequence: CASSLGQIYGYTF.

This clone was recorded a few times. The rearrangement links TRBV4-1 to TRBJ1-1; D might be TRBD1 (6 bases). V lost 6 bases to trimming and J lost 6 bases, with 20 bases between them. The V gene's germline CDR1 is MGHRA and CDR2 YSYEKL. This CDR3 has 15 amino acids. The CDR3 DNA follows: TGCGCCAGCAGTGAGGAGCAGGGGACAATCGCTGAAGCTTTCTTT. Its protein product is CASSEEQGTIAEAFF.

The V gene is TRBV6-5, the J gene TRBJ2-1; TRBD2 matches at 11 bases. In germline, CDR1 is MNHEY, CDR2 SVGAGI. Trimming removed 5 bases from V and 4 bases from J; junction bases left unmatched: 4. This CDR3 has 15 residues. The CDR3 DNA reads TGTGCCAGCAGTCTGGGGACTAGCGGATACAATGAGCAGTTCTTC. Translation: CASSLGTSGYNEQFF.

The chain employs TRBV19 and TRBJ1-5; D not resolved. The CDR3 consists of 16 residues. CDR1 and CDR2 from the germline V gene are LNHDA and SQIVND (reference sequence). V lost 0 bases and J lost 1, with 10 bases in between. CDR3 loop: CASSIDRGASNQPQHF. The CDR3 nucleotides read TGTGCCAGTAGTATAGATCGGGGTGCGAGCAATCAGCCCCAGCATTTT. Full variable domain (missing parts from reference TRBV19 and TRBJ1-5): DGGITQSPKYLFRKEGQNVTLSCEQNLNHDAMYWYRQDPGQGLRLIYYSQIVNDFQKGDIAEGYSVSREKKESFPLTVTSAQKNPTAFYLCASSIDRGASNQPQHFGDGTRLSIL.

V gene TRBV27 combines with J gene TRBJ2-7; the D gene is possibly TRBD1 (5 bases). The V end was cut by 2 bases, the J end by 6 bases, with 14 bases between. The V gene's germline CDR1 is MNHEY and CDR2 SMNVEV (reference sequence). This CDR3 region has 14 residues. The CDR3 sequence: CASSLGLGVREQYF. CDR3 nucleotides: TGTGCCAGCAGTTTAGGGCTAGGGGTCCGCGAGCAGTACTTC.

This chain joins TRBV7-9 and TRBJ1-3; possibly TRBD1 for D (5 bases). CDR1 SEHNR and CDR2 FQNEAQ come from the germline V gene (reference sequence). The CDR3 length is 14 residues. The V end lost 4 bases, the J end lost 1 base, and 8 bases lay between the germline ends. The CDR3 DNA reads TGTGCCAGCAGCTCAGGGTTTTCTGGAAACACCATATATTTT. This gives the protein CASSSGFSGNTIYF.

On this clone itself: The sample carries other DNA sequences with the same CDR3. This chain connects TRBV11-3 to TRBJ2-1; TRBD2 agrees at 7 bases. CDR1 and CDR2 from the germline V gene are SGHNT and YENEEA. The CDR3 has 18 amino acids. V lost 0 bases, J lost 0 bases, and 8 bases stayed unmatched. The CDR3 protein is CASSLDQGGSSSYNEQFF. The CDR3 region has the DNA TGTGCCAGCAGCTTAGATCAGGGCGGGAGTAGCTCCTACAATGAGCAGTTCTTC.

This chain joins TRBV30 and TRBJ1-1; 7 bases match TRBD1. The V segment lost 4 bases and the J segment 6 bases; nucleotides outside the gene matches: 8. The CDR3 is 13 residues long. Germline values: CDR1 GTSNPN, CDR2 SVGIG (reference sequence). As DNA, the CDR3 is TGTGCCTGGAAACAGGGGACTGGAGCTGAAGCTTTCTTT. Protein sequence: CAWKQGTGAEAFF.

The chain carries TRBV28 and TRBJ2-1; 7 nucleotides line up with TRBD2. J gave up 8 bases and V 1 base, and 17 bases lay outside the gene matches. Germline V lookup: CDR1 MDHEN, CDR2 SYDVKM. The CDR3 is made up of 18 amino acids. The chain's CDR3 is CASSLSSGGGTWIDEQFF. The CDR3 coding sequence is TGTGCCAGCAGTTTATCCTCGGGGGGTGGGACTTGGATCGATGAGCAGTTCTTC.

The genes are TRBV6-4 and TRBJ2-2, with no clear D. The CDR3 runs 13 residues. Per the germline V gene, CDR1 is MRHNA and CDR2 is SNTAGT. Trimming removed 2 bases from V and 4 bases from J, with 5 bases in between. CDR3 coding DNA: TGTGCCAGCAGTGACACGGGCACCGGGGAGCTGTTTTTT. This sequence encodes CASSDTGTGELFF.

The rearrangement joins TRBV19 to TRBJ2-5; 10 bases match TRBD2. CDR1 is LNHDA and CDR2 is SQIVND in the germline V gene (reference sequence). The CDR3 loop spans 14 amino acids. With 6 bases clipped from V and 5 bases from J, the junction kept 6 bases outside the gene matches. CDR3 sequence: CASRPSGSSETQYF. For the CDR3, the DNA is TGTGCCAGTAGACCTAGCGGGAGCTCGGAGACCCAGTACTTC.

The genes are TRBV19 and TRBJ2-7; D may be TRBD2 (5 bases). Germline lookup yields CDR1 LNHDA and CDR2 SQIVND (reference sequence). The CDR3 covers 13 residues. The V and J ends lost 6 bases and 1 base respectively, with 10 bases between them. DNA for the CDR3: TGTGCCAGTAGGGTCCGGGGTTCCTACGAGCAGTACTTC. This gives the protein CASRVRGSYEQYF.

The chain carries TRBV2 and TRBJ2-2; D not certain. Between the trimmed V and J ends, which lost 3 bases and 4 bases, there was a span of 9 bases. In germline, CDR1 is SNHLY, CDR2 FYNNEI. This CDR3 spans 14 amino acids. The CDR3 loop is CASSETAVTGELFF. In DNA, the CDR3 is TGTGCCAGCAGTGAGACGGCGGTCACCGGGGAGCTGTTTTTT.

The CDR3 region is CASSGQGGNYGYTF. The DNA for the CDR3 is TGTGCCAGCAGTGGACAGGGGGGGAACTATGGCTACACCTTC. V and J are TRBV2 and TRBJ1-2; TRBD1 matches at 9 bases. The germline gives CDR1 SNHLY, CDR2 FYNNEI. The CDR3 has 14 amino acids. V shed 4 bases, J shed 2 bases, and the junction held 2 bases outside the gene matches.

The rearrangement links TRBV19 to TRBJ2-6; the match to TRBD1 covers 8 bases. This CDR3 is built from 16 residues. V was pared by 6 bases and J by 4 bases, with 8 bases of the junction left unmatched. The germline V gene has CDR1 LNHDA and CDR2 SQIVND (reference sequence). DNA of the CDR3: TGTGCCAGTAGGGGGGACAGGAGGCCCGGGGCCAACGTCCTGACTTTC. It specifies CASRGDRRPGANVLTF.